What follows are 22 T cell receptor beta chains derived from one specimen sequenced in a study of shared clonotypes between healthy human individuals. Produced via immunoSEQ multiplex PCR; TCRdb's table is partial and in-frame only. The data show some 1,600,000 clones, 98% seen once. The material sequenced was naive CD4+ T cells sorted from blood. Subset: CD45RA+ positively selected. These receptors were taken from a man aged 25 to 40 in good health.

The V call is TRBV7-9, the J call TRBJ1-3; D uncertain. Trimming removed 3 bases from V and 0 bases from J, with 6 bases in between. The CDR3 is made up of 14 amino acids. The V gene's germline CDR1 is SEHNR and CDR2 FQNEAQ (reference sequence). CDR3 protein: CASSFRDSGNTIYF. The CDR3 nucleotides are TGTGCCAGCAGCTTTAGAGACTCTGGAAACACCATATATTTT.

The rearrangement joins TRBV5-1 to TRBJ2-4; D gene uncertain. The CDR3 totals 14 residues. From germline, CDR1 is SGHRS and CDR2 YFSETQ. V lost 5 bases, J lost 6 bases, and 15 bases lay in between. The CDR3 loop is CASRMTFSINIQYF. The CDR3 DNA follows: TGCGCCAGCAGAATGACCTTTTCCATAAACATTCAGTACTTC.

The chain combines TRBV4-2 with TRBJ2-1, with 10 bases that match TRBD2. CDR1 and CDR2 (germline): LGHNA, YNFKEQ. This CDR3 is 17 amino acids long. Germline trimming cut 0 bases from V and 0 bases from J; bases unmatched to any gene: 2. The CDR3 sequence is CASSQDPSGSSYNEQFF. The CDR3 nucleotides read TGTGCCAGCAGCCAAGATCCTAGCGGGAGCTCCTACAATGAGCAGTTCTTC.

In DNA, the CDR3 is TGTGCCAGCAGTGACTCCGCAGGTATGAGTGAGCAGTTCTTC. This codes for CASSDSAGMSEQFF. The chain uses TRBV6-4 and TRBJ2-1; D ambiguous. From germline, CDR1 is MRHNA and CDR2 SNTAGT. V was trimmed by 0 bases and J by 9 bases, leaving 12 bases between them. The CDR3 sequence is 14 residues long.

V gene TRBV27 combines with J gene TRBJ2-5; unclear D gene. Deletions cut 5 bases from V and 0 bases from J, with 7 bases between. Germline V CDR1 and CDR2: MNHEY, SMNVEV (reference sequence). This CDR3 region has 13 residues. The CDR3 nucleotides are TGTGCCAGCAGTCGCGTGTACCAAGAGACCCAGTACTTC. Protein sequence: CASSRVYQETQYF.

This clone was found once. The chain couples TRBV2 to TRBJ2-1; D call uncertain. The V end lost 2 bases, the J end lost 12 bases, and 14 bases lay between the germline ends. Germline assignment: CDR1 SNHLY and CDR2 FYNNEI. The CDR3 is made up of 13 amino acids. The CDR3 here is CASSESPVDWQFF. The CDR3 DNA follows: TGTGCCAGCAGTGAATCGCCGGTAGACTGGCAGTTCTTC. Based on the CDR3 plus reference TRBV2 and TRBJ2-1, the full variable domain is EPEVTQTPSHQVTQMGQEVILRCVPISNHLYFYWYRQILGQKVEFLVSFYNNEISEKSEIFDDQFSVERPDGSNFTLKIRSTKLEDSAMYFCASSESPVDWQFFGPGTRLTVL.

This chain links TRBV2 with TRBJ2-3; D call uncertain. There are 9 residues in the CDR3. V gave up 3 bases and J gave up 9 bases, with 1 base separating them. Germline CDR1 is SNHLY and CDR2 is FYNNEI. CDR3 in amino acids: CASSETQYF. The CDR3 DNA is TGTGCCAGCAGTGAGACGCAGTATTTT.

This clone was counted once. The chain uses TRBV5-8 and TRBJ2-3, with 8 bases aligning to TRBD1. The CDR3 runs 15 residues. The germline CDR1 and CDR2 sequences are SGHTS and YDEGEE. Losses at the gene ends were 5 bases for V and 5 bases for J; bases not matched to a gene: 10. CDR3 in DNA: TGTGCCAGCAGAAAGGACAGGGAGGCCATAGATACGCAGTATTTT. Translating gives CASRKDREAIDTQYF.

The chain carries TRBV7-2 and TRBJ2-6; weak D call: TRBD1 (5 bases). The CDR3 contains 14 residues. Looked up from germline, CDR1 is SGHTA and CDR2 is FQGNSA. V lost 5 bases, J lost 1 base, and 6 bases lay in between. The CDR3 protein is CASSRQSGANVLTF. The CDR3, as DNA: TGTGCCAGCAGCCGACAGTCTGGGGCCAACGTCCTGACTTTC.

This chain connects TRBV5-1 to TRBJ2-2; D is uncertain. Germline V CDR1 and CDR2: SGHRS, YFSETQ. Trimming removed 0 bases at V and 5 bases at J, with 14 bases between. The CDR3 is 16 amino acids. This CDR3 is CASSLAQKGRTGELFF. The CDR3 region has the DNA TGCGCCAGCAGCTTGGCACAAAAGGGTCGGACCGGGGAGCTGTTTTTT. Combining the CDR3 with reference TRBV5-1 and TRBJ2-2 gives the whole variable domain KAGVTQTPRYLIKTRGQQVTLSCSPISGHRSVSWYQQTPGQGLQFLFEYFSETQRNKGNFPGRFSGRQFSNSRSEMNVSTLELGDSALYLCASSLAQKGRTGELFFGEGSRLTVL.

The J gene is TRBJ2-5, the V gene TRBV7-2; D is unclear. The CDR3 extends over 15 amino acids. CDR1 is SGHTA, CDR2 FQGNSA, per germline. V lost 0 bases, J lost 3 bases, and 11 bases lay in between. CDR3 sequence (DNA): TGTGCCAGCAGCTTAGCGTACTACCAAGAAGAGACCCAGTACTTC. Translated: CASSLAYYQEETQYF.

The J gene is TRBJ1-1, the V gene TRBV11-2; D is unclear. This CDR3 is 13 amino acids long. CDR1 and CDR2 from the germline V gene are SGHAT and FQNNGV. V lost 4 bases, J lost 2 bases, and 8 bases lay in between. CDR3 coding DNA: TGTGCCAGCAGCTCCCATGTAAACACTGAAGCTTTCTTT. It encodes CASSSHVNTEAFF. Using reference TRBV11-2 and TRBJ1-1 for the parts outside the CDR3, the full variable domain is EAGVAQSPRYKIIEKRQSVAFWCNPISGHATLYWYQQILGQGPKLLIQFQNNGVVDDSQLPKDRFSAERLKGVDSTLKIQPAKLEDSAVYLCASSSHVNTEAFFGQGTRLTVV.

About this clone: Other DNA sequences in the same sample also yield this CDR3. The chain combines TRBV5-6 with TRBJ2-7; maybe TRBD1 (6 bases). V dropped 0 bases and J dropped 2 bases, with 6 bases sitting between them. The CDR3 has 13 residues. The germline V gene has CDR1 SGHDT and CDR2 YYEEEE. The CDR3 reads CASSLDRAYEQYF. Written as DNA, the CDR3 is TGTGCCAGCAGCTTGGACAGGGCCTACGAGCAGTACTTC.

J is TRBJ1-4 and V is TRBV30, with 7 bases aligning to TRBD1. The trim removed 3 bases at V and 8 bases at J, leaving 6 bases unmatched. Looked up from germline, CDR1 is GTSNPN and CDR2 is SVGIG (reference sequence). The CDR3 sequence is 13 residues long. The CDR3 loop reads CAWRYRGNEKLFF. The DNA of the CDR3 is TGTGCCTGGAGGTACAGGGGAAACGAAAAACTGTTTTTT.

The chain couples TRBV5-1 to TRBJ2-3; 9 positions agree with TRBD2. CDR3 length: 16 amino acids. V shed 4 bases, J shed 6 bases, and the junction held 12 bases outside the gene matches. Germline V gives CDR1 SGHRS, CDR2 YFSETQ. Here the CDR3 DNA reads TGCGCCAGCAGCCTCTATTCTAGCGGGGAATACGATACGCAGTATTTT. It encodes CASSLYSSGEYDTQYF.

The chain couples TRBV19 to TRBJ2-2; 8 positions agree with TRBD1. This CDR3 has 14 residues. Germline lookup yields CDR1 LNHDA and CDR2 SQIVND (reference sequence). After removal of 6 bases from V and 5 bases from J, the junction contained 5 bases not matched to a gene. CDR3 region: CASSRDRKTGELFF. The CDR3 DNA is TGTGCCAGTAGCCGGGACAGGAAAACCGGGGAGCTGTTTTTT. The full variable domain, its missing parts supplied by reference TRBV19 and TRBJ2-2, is DGGITQSPKYLFRKEGQNVTLSCEQNLNHDAMYWYRQDPGQGLRLIYYSQIVNDFQKGDIAEGYSVSREKKESFPLTVTSAQKNPTAFYLCASSRDRKTGELFFGEGSRLTVL.

The J gene is TRBJ2-7, the V gene TRBV15, with 8 nucleotides matching TRBD1. V was pared by 1 base and J by 3 bases, with 5 bases of the junction left unmatched. The CDR3 length is 15 residues. CDR1 and CDR2 (germline): LNHNV, YYDKDF (reference sequence). The CDR3 nucleotides are TGTGCCACCAGCAGAGCCGGGACAGGAGACTACGAGCAGTACTTC. Protein: CATSRAGTGDYEQYF.

This chain joins TRBV18 and TRBJ1-1; 7 bases align to TRBD1. Per germline, CDR1 KGHSH and CDR2 LQKENI. The ends lost 0 bases at V and 4 bases at J; junction bases unmatched: 5. The CDR3 loop spans 15 amino acids. CDR3 bases: TGTGCCAGCTCACCACCAACAGGGGAAGGCACTGAAGCTTTCTTT. Translated: CASSPPTGEGTEAFF. The whole variable domain, filled in from reference TRBV18 and TRBJ1-1, reads NAGVMQNPRHLVRRRGQEARLRCSPMKGHSHVYWYRQLPEEGLKFMVYLQKENIIDESGMPKERFSAEFPKEGPSILRIQQVVRGDSAAYFCASSPPTGEGTEAFFGQGTRLTVV.

The rearrangement joins TRBV18 to TRBJ2-7; 14 nucleotides agree with TRBD2. Germline-derived CDR1 and CDR2 are KGHSH and LQKENI. V dropped 5 bases and J dropped 6; count of bases not matched to a gene: 9. The CDR3 is made up of 16 amino acids. The chain's CDR3 is CASSGAGTSGSREQYF. The CDR3 bases are TGTGCCAGCTCAGGAGCGGGGACTAGCGGGAGTCGCGAGCAGTACTTC.

The chain couples TRBV5-4 to TRBJ2-5; 9 positions agree with TRBD1. The CDR3 totals 15 residues. Germline CDR1 SGHNT, CDR2 YYREEE (reference sequence). V was clipped by 4 bases and J by 2 bases; unmatched bases: 6. Here the CDR3 DNA reads TGTGCCAGCAGCGCTCGACAGGGGGTTCAAGAGACCCAGTACTTC. It codes for CASSARQGVQETQYF.

The chain links TRBV5-1 to TRBJ1-2; D possibly corresponds to TRBD1 (5 bases). The CDR3 extends over 14 amino acids. Trimming took off 4 bases at V and 2 bases at J, with 12 bases between the two ends. The V gene's germline CDR1 is SGHRS and CDR2 YFSETQ. The CDR3 bases are TGCGCCAGCAGCGGGTACCGGGGGAACTATGGCTACACCTTC. This sequence encodes CASSGYRGNYGYTF.

This rearrangement joins TRBV5-4 to TRBJ2-2; possible D gene TRBD1, 5 bases. Germline-derived CDR1 and CDR2 are SGHNT and YYREEE (reference sequence). Trimming pared 0 bases from V and 1 base from J, leaving 10 bases between. There are 16 residues in the CDR3. The CDR3 DNA reads as TGTGCCAGCAGCTTGGCGTCCCAGGGGAACACCGGGGAGCTGTTTTTT. Its translation is CASSLASQGNTGELFF.